A selection of T cell receptor beta chains follows, all from one sample in a study of cytomegalovirus exposure and HLA in healthy donors. This table comes from immunoSEQ multiplex PCR, and its TCRdb copy is limited to in-frame clones, with some not included. The table has over 100,000 clones, more than 75% seen once. Sequenced material: PBMCs. The receptor source for this set is a woman under 30 in good health and CMV-seropositive. CDR3s include the opening cysteine and the closing phenylalanine or tryptophan. D genes are given only for firm matches. Clone size, where shown, is once, few, many, or a class for clones that have expanded.

>TRBV28|NA|TRBJ2-7|NA
CASSRGAHYEQYF
TGTGCCAGCAGCAGGGGGGCCCACTACGAGCAGTACTTC
>TRBV27|NA|TRBJ1-1|NA
CASSFRVNTEAFF
TGTGCCAGCAGTTTTCGGGTGAACACTGAAGCTTTCTTT
>TRBV19|NA|TRBJ1-4|TRBD1
CASSVRGQLNEKLFF
TGTGCCAGCAGTGTACGGGGACAGCTTAATGAAAAACTGTTTTTT
>TRBV28|NA|TRBJ2-7|TRBD1
CASSSGQIVHEQYF
TGTGCCAGCAGTTCGGGACAGATCGTACACGAGCAGTACTTC
>TRBV27|NA|TRBJ2-5|TRBD2
CASRHWWEGQETQYF
TGTGCCAGCAGACACTGGTGGGAGGGACAAGAGACCCAGTACTTC
>TRBV19|NA|TRBJ1-4|NA
CASNSPGGESPYEKLFF
TGTGCCAGTAATTCCCCGGGGGGGGAATCCCCCTATGAAAAACTGTTTTTT
>TRBV6-6|NA|TRBJ1-3|NA
CASLGNTIYF
TGTGCCAGCCTGGGAAACACCATATATTTT
>TRBV5-8|once|TRBJ1-1|NA
CASSSTGWATEAFF
TGTGCCAGCAGCTCTACAGGGTGGGCCACTGAAGCTTTCTTT
>TRBV14|NA|TRBJ1-2|TRBD1
CASSQDRDRSGGYTF
TGTGCCAGCAGCCAAGACCGGGACAGGTCTGGGGGCTACACCTTC
>TRBV2|NA|TRBJ2-2|TRBD2
CASTGTSGARYTGELFF
TGTGCCAGCACAGGGACTAGCGGAGCTCGATACACCGGGGAGCTGTTTTTT
>TRBV6-4|NA|TRBJ2-7|NA
CANDVLARYPYEQYF
TGTGCCAACGACGTCCTAGCCAGGTATCCCTACGAGCAGTACTTC
>TRBV5-1|NA|TRBJ1-2|NA
CASSLSGLGYTF
TGCGCCAGCAGCTTGTCAGGCCTTGGCTACACCTTC
>TRBV11-1|NA|TRBJ1-2|TRBD1
CASSVGQEAGYTF
TGTGCCAGCAGCGTGGGACAGGAGGCGGGCTACACCTTC
>TRBV30|NA|TRBJ1-6|NA
CAWSSPIGLSGAPLHF
TGTGCCTGGAGTAGCCCCATTGGACTTTCCGGGGCACCCCTCCACTTT
>TRBV28|NA|TRBJ2-7|TRBD1
CASSLFPGQGEHEQYF
TGTGCCAGCAGTTTATTCCCTGGACAGGGGGAGCACGAGCAGTACTTC
>TRBV29-1|NA|TRBJ1-4|NA
CSASVSTNEKLFF
TGCAGCGCCTCGGTCTCAACTAATGAAAAACTGTTTTTT
>TRBV7-2|NA|TRBJ2-7|TRBD2
CASSLAPAGFYEQYF
TGTGCCAGCAGCTTAGCGCCAGCGGGGTTTTACGAGCAGTACTTC
>TRBV28|once|TRBJ2-1|TRBD2
CASRGGSGSINEQFF
TGTGCCAGCAGAGGAGGTAGCGGGAGTATCAATGAGCAGTTCTTC
>TRBV4-1|NA|TRBJ1-1|NA
CASSQEATGTEAFF
TGCGCCAGCAGCCAAGAAGCGACAGGCACTGAAGCTTTCTTT
>TRBV6-5|NA|TRBJ2-5|TRBD2
CASRGAGGVKTQYF
TGTGCCAGCAGAGGAGCGGGAGGGGTGAAGACCCAGTACTTC
>TRBV6-1|NA|TRBJ1-2|NA
CASNPGFAYGYTF
TGTGCCAGCAACCCGGGGTTTGCCTATGGCTACACCTTC
>TRBV6-5|few|TRBJ1-2|TRBD1
CASRMDRGLYGYTF
TGTGCCAGCAGAATGGACAGGGGGCTCTATGGCTACACCTTC
>TRBV6-5|NA|TRBJ2-3|NA
CASSYLAVGTDTQYF
TGTGCCAGCAGTTATTTGGCGGTGGGCACAGATACGCAGTATTTT
>TRBV14|few|TRBJ1-1|TRBD1
CASSPRTGTGEAFF
TGTGCCAGCAGCCCACGTACCGGGACAGGGGAAGCTTTCTTT
>TRBV6-6|few|TRBJ1-1|NA
CASGQGTLGTEAFF
TGTGCCAGCGGGCAGGGGACATTGGGCACTGAAGCTTTCTTT
>TRBV19|few|TRBJ2-6|NA
CASNRGGGANVLTF
TGTGCCAGTAATAGGGGAGGAGGGGCCAACGTCCTGACTTTC
>TRBV7-6|few|TRBJ1-1|NA
CASSLQGSRREAFF
TGTGCCAGCAGCCTTCAGGGGTCCCGTAGGGAAGCTTTCTTT
>TRBV6-1|NA|TRBJ1-1|NA
CASSEAGQVGVNTEAFF
TGTGCCAGCAGTGAAGCGGGCCAGGTCGGGGTGAACACTGAAGCTTTCTTT
>TRBV5-8|NA|TRBJ2-7|TRBD2
CASSRYQTSGTPLHYEQYF
TGTGCCAGCAGCCGCTATCAGACTAGCGGGACTCCCCTACACTACGAGCAGTACTTC
>TRBV15|NA|TRBJ1-4|NA
CATSRLQGTNEKLFF
TGTGCCACCAGCAGACTACAGGGTACTAATGAAAAACTGTTTTTT
>TRBV5-5|few|TRBJ2-1|TRBD1
CASSLTGGRDLTYNEQFF
TGTGCCAGCAGCTTAACAGGGGGCCGGGACCTTACCTACAATGAGCAGTTCTTC
>TRBV30|NA|TRBJ2-7|NA
CAWSVTGNGEQYF
TGTGCCTGGAGTGTTACAGGGAACGGGGAGCAGTACTTC